The sequence of this T cell receptor beta chain was determined in a study of OX40 agonist ivuxolimab in advanced cancers. About the study: Ivuxolimab, an antibody acting as an agonist of OX40 (CD134), was used to treat patients. Three patients got partial responses; one had hepatocellular carcinoma and two had cutaneous melanoma. It was permissible to have had prior anti-PD-1, anti-PD-L1 or anti-CTLA-4 therapy, and about 40% had some.

V was pared by 2 bases and J by 0 bases, with 6 bases between. Per germline, CDR1 MNHNY and CDR2 SVGAGI (reference sequence). This CDR3 is 14 amino acids long. TCRdb's copy holds only in-frame clones and misses some; the assay was immunoSEQ multiplex PCR. The data show 35,000 to 40,000 clones, with more than 70% seen just once and 9.5% to 10% held by the top ten. V is TRBV6-6 and J is TRBJ2-3; no reliable D call. The source was CD4+ or CD8+ T cells sorted from blood, collected in a trial of the OX40 agonist ivuxolimab. This receptor was taken from an adult with an advanced solid tumor such as melanoma, head and neck, liver or kidney cancer. The CDR3: CASSYDQSTDTQYF. Written as DNA, the CDR3 is TGTGCCAGCAGTTACGATCAGAGCACAGATACGCAGTATTTT.